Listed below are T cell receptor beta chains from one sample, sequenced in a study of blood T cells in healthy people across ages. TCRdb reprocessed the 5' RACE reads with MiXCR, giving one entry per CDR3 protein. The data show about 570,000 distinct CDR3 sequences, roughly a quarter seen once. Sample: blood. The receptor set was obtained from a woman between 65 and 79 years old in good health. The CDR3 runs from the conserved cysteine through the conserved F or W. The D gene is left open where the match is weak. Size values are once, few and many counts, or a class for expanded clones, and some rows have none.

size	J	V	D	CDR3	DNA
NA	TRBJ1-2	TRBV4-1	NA	CAGSQPGRSGPGGYTF	TGCGCCGGCAGCCAGCCCGGCCGTTCGGGGCCCGGGGGCTACACCTTC
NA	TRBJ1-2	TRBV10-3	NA	CAISESAGEGYGYTF	TGTGCCATCAGTGAGTCGGCTGGCGAGGGATATGGCTACACCTTC
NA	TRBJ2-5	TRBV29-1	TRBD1	CSVLGGEAEETQYF	TGCAGCGTGCTAGGGGGCGAGGCGGAAGAGACCCAGTACTTC
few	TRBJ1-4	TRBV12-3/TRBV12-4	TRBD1	CASREQGALNEKLFF	TGTGCCAGCAGGGAACAGGGGGCGTTGAATGAAAAACTGTTTTTT
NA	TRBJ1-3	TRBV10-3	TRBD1	CAIRGTGATGNTIYF	TGTGCCATCAGGGGGACAGGAGCAACTGGAAACACCATATATTTT
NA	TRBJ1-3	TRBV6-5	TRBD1	CASSYPTLTTGGNTIYF	TGTGCCAGCAGTTACCCTACTTTAACGACAGGGGGAAACACCATATATTTT
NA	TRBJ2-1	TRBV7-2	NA	CASSLGADFYNNEQFF	TGTGCCAGCAGCTTGGGGGCAGACTTTTACAACAATGAGCAGTTCTTC
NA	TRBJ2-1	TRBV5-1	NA	CASSLAMGTGNEQFF	TGCGCCAGCAGCTTGGCAATGGGCACGGGGAATGAGCAGTTCTTC
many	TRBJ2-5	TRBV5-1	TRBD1	CASSSGQGRETQYF	TGCGCCAGCAGCTCCGGACAGGGTAGAGAGACCCAGTACTTC
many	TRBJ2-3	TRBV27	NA	CASSLTSTDTQYF	TGTGCCAGCAGCTTAACTAGCACAGATACGCAGTATTTT
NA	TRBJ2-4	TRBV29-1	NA	CSVEGTVKNIQYF	TGCAGCGTTGAAGGGACAGTCAAAAACATTCAGTACTTC
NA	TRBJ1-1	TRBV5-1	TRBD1	CASSPLGQANTEAFF	TGCGCCAGCAGCCCCCTGGGACAGGCGAACACTGAAGCTTTCTTT
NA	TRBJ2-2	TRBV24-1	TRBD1	CATSDFGGTEFTGELFF	TGTGCCACCAGTGATTTTGGTGGGACAGAATTCACCGGGGAGCTGTTTTTT
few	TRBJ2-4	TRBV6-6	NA	CASSDSGRGKNIQYF	TGTGCCAGCAGTGATTCCGGCAGGGGCAAAAACATTCAGTACTTC
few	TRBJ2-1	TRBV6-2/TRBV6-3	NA	CASSYSIFPRESEQFF	TGTGCCAGCAGTTACTCGATTTTCCCCAGGGAGAGTGAGCAGTTCTTC
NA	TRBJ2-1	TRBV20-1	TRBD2	CSARDRSGGSYNEQFF	TGCAGTGCTAGAGATCGTAGCGGGGGGTCCTACAATGAGCAGTTCTTC
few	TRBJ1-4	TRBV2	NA	CASSRQLNSEKPFF	TGTGCCAGCAGCCGACAGTTGAATTCTGAAAAACCGTTTTTT
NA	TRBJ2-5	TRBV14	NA	CASSQDWGAKTQYF	TGTGCCAGCAGCCAAGATTGGGGCGCAAAGACCCAGTACTTC
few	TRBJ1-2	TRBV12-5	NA	CASGSQGLATYGYTF	TGTGCTAGTGGTTCCCAGGGTCTAGCTACCTATGGCTACACCTTC
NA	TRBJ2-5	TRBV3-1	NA	CASSQEGRPWEQYF	TGTGCCAGCAGCCAAGAGGGTCGCCCCTGGGAGCAGTACTTC
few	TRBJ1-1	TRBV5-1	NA	CASSAQVSTEAFF	TGCGCCAGCAGCGCCCAGGTGAGCACTGAAGCTTTCTTT
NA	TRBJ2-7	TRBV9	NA	CASSVGGDRAYEQYF	TGTGCCAGCAGCGTGGGGGGGGACAGAGCCTACGAGCAGTACTTC
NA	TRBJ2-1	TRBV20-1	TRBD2	CSANDLAGSHEQFF	TGCAGTGCTAACGATCTAGCGGGGTCTCATGAGCAGTTCTTC
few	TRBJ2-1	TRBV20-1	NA	CSARTLGEQFF	TGCAGTGCTCGGACTCTGGGTGAGCAGTTCTTC
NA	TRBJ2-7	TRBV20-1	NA	CSASSIWGSRNSYEQYF	TGCAGTGCCAGTTCAATATGGGGCAGCCGAAACTCCTACGAGCAGTACTTC
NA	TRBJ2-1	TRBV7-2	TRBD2	CASSLAGLAVNEQFF	TGTGCCAGCAGCTTAGCGGGACTAGCCGTGAATGAGCAGTTCTTC
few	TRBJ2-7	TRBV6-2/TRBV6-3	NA	CASRPSGSPYEQYF	TGTGCCAGCAGACCCTCGGGCAGTCCCTACGAGCAGTACTTC
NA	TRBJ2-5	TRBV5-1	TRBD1	CASSLGDSQETQYF	TGCGCCAGCAGCTTGGGGGACAGTCAAGAGACCCAGTACTTC
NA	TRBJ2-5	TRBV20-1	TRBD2	CSASGLAGTYQETQYF	TGCAGTGCCTCGGGACTAGCGGGGACGTACCAAGAGACCCAGTACTTC
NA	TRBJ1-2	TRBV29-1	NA	CSVYRDGYTF	TGCAGCGTCTACAGGGACGGCTACACCTTC
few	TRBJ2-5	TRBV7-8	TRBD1	CASSSGTGRETQYF	TGTGCCAGCAGCTCCGGGACAGGGCGGGAGACCCAGTACTTC
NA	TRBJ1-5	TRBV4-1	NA	CASSQEVLGGQHF	TGCGCCAGCAGCCAAGAAGTACTCGGGGGCCAGCATTTT
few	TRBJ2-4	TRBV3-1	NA	CASSQPYVVPHGSKNIQYF	TGTGCCAGCAGCCAACCTTATGTGGTTCCCCACGGGTCCAAAAACATTCAGTACTTC
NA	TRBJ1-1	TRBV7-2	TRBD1	CASSYTTGRDTEAFF	TGTGCCAGCAGCTATACGACAGGGAGAGACACTGAAGCTTTCTTT
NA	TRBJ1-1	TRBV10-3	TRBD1	CAISLRGRNTEAFF	TGTGCCATCAGTTTAAGGGGGCGAAACACTGAAGCTTTCTTT
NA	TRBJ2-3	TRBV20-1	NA	CSAWDLSTDTQYF	TGCAGTGCTTGGGACTTAAGCACAGATACGCAGTATTTT
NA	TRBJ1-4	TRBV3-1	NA	CASSQVGTAEKLFF	TGTGCCAGCAGCCAGGTTGGGACCGCTGAAAAACTGTTTTTT
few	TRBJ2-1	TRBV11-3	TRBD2	CASSLSQMSGGATNEQFF	TGTGCCAGCAGCTTAAGCCAGATGAGCGGGGGGGCCACGAATGAGCAGTTCTTC
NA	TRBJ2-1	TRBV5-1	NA	CASSLLFPASSYNEQFF	TGCGCCAGCAGCTTGTTGTTCCCCGCCAGCTCCTACAATGAGCAGTTCTTC
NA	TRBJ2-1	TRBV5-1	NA	CASRSLGGSYNEQFF	TGCGCCAGCAGGTCATTGGGGGGCTCCTACAATGAGCAGTTCTTC
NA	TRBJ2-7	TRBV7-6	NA	CASSLGGTQSYEQYF	TGTGCCAGCAGCTTAGGGGGGACACAGAGCTACGAGCAGTACTTC
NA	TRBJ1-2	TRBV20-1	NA	CSATMGEDGYTF	TGCAGTGCTACCATGGGGGAGGATGGCTACACCTTC
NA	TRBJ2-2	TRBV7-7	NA	CASSSGRGGELFF	TGTGCCAGCAGCTCAGGGCGTGGCGGGGAGCTGTTTTTT
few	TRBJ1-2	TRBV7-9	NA	CASSLLGGSYGYTF	TGTGCCAGCAGCTTACTGGGAGGGAGCTATGGCTACACCTTC
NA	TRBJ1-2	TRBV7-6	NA	CASSLSTGQGYTF	TGTGCCAGCAGCTTAAGTACAGGGCAAGGCTACACCTTC
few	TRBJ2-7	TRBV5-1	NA	CASSFGQATYEQYF	TGCGCCAGCAGCTTCGGTCAGGCCACCTACGAGCAGTACTTC
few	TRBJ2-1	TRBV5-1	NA	CASSLEFGGFYNEQFF	TGCGCCAGCAGCTTGGAGTTCGGGGGCTTCTACAATGAGCAGTTCTTC
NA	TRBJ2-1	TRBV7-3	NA	CASSSGVSNEQFF	TGTGCCAGCAGCTCCGGGGTTTCCAATGAGCAGTTCTTC
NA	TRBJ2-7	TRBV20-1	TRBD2	CSASPGLAGRYEQYF	TGCAGTGCTAGCCCGGGACTAGCGGGGAGATACGAGCAGTACTTC
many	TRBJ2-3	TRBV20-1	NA	CSASGGPTDTQYF	TGCAGTGCTAGCGGGGGGCCCACAGATACGCAGTATTTT
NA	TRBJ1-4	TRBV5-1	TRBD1	CASSGTGHRERPNEKLFF	TGCGCCAGCAGCGGGACAGGACACCGGGAGCGGCCGAATGAAAAACTGTTTTTT
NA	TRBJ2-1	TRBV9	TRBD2	CASSVGAGGRNEQFF	TGCGCCAGCAGCGTAGGTGCGGGGGGTCGAAATGAGCAGTTCTTC
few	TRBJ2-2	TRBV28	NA	CASRIGGHTGELFF	TGTGCCAGCAGAATCGGGGGCCACACCGGGGAGCTGTTTTTT
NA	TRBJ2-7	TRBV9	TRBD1	CASSGRDRSSYEQYF	TGTGCCAGCAGCGGCCGGGACAGGTCATCCTACGAGCAGTACTTC